This T cell receptor beta chain is drawn from a study of neurological immune-mediated disorders. Study observations and caveats: Falling below healthy controls, multiple sclerosis showed the least TCR clonal expansion, while HTLV-1-associated myelopathy showed the most. None of the CDR3 amino acid sequences in expanded clones turned up in more than one subject, which points to private repertoires in all groups.

Ten or more counts support this clonotype. Its antigen is unknown. The J segment lost 4 bases and the V segment lost 3 bases, leaving 5 bases of the junction unmatched. Per the germline V gene, CDR1 is SGHTA and CDR2 is FQGNSA. CDR3 length: 14 amino acids. The cDNA was synthesized by 5'RACE incorporating 10-nucleotide random UMIs. From 15-18 subjects, over 190 million TCR-beta sequences were obtained in each sequencing run. TCRdb fed the 5' RACE reads into MiXCR, producing one record per CDR3 protein. This repertoire shows fewer than 25,000 distinct CDR3 sequences, over 9.5% found once; its top ten account for less than 25%.

The TCR was taken from a woman in her sixties with HTLV-1-associated myelopathy (HAM/TSP). The chain joins TRBV7-2 to TRBJ1-1; 7 positions match TRBD1. Source material: PBMCs. This CDR3 reads CASSFNRGSTEAFF. CDR3 coding DNA: TGTGCCAGCAGCTTTAACAGGGGAAGCACTGAAGCTTTCTTT. The full variable domain, in which reference TRBV7-2 and TRBJ1-1 provide the parts outside the CDR3, is GAGVSQSPSNKVTEKGKDVELRCDPISGHTALYWYRQSLGQGLEFLIYFQGNSAPDKSGLPSDRFSAERTGGSVSTLTIQRTQQEDSAVYLCASSFNRGSTEAFFGQGTRLTVV.